The following is a T cell receptor (beta chain) sequence with its context. The sample comes from a study of blood T cell repertoires in COVID-19. As handled by the study authors: Researchers report that nucleated cell counts were estimated from reference gene primer amplification. Sequenced by immunoSEQ multiplex PCR; TCRdb stores in-frame clones only, minus some. V, J and clone size are taken as reported in that table, and D and trimming were inferred from the DNA itself. The table lists about 350,000 clones, more than 75% of them singletons. Participants, roughly 18 to 100 years old, spanned fewer than 30 US areas. Donors of Cohort 3 who recovered were those that had two negative PCRs, clearance, or symptom resolution. Germline V gene sequence: CDR1 MNHEY, CDR2 SMNVEV (reference sequence). V shed 6 bases and J shed 4 bases, with 10 bases lying between them. The CDR3 totals 13 residues.

The chain uses TRBV27 and TRBJ1-3; D is possibly TRBD1 (5 bases). This clonotype was obtained from a woman aged 25 to 39 who had recovered from COVID-19. The sequencing sample was made of PBMCs or T cells enriched from blood (not recorded which). In DNA form, the CDR3 reads TGTGCCAGCAGGAGACAGTCCGGAAACACCATATATTTT. The encoded protein is CASRRQSGNTIYF.